The entry that follows covers one T cell receptor (beta chain) sequence. Assay used: immunoSEQ multiplex PCR; TCRdb lists only in-frame clones, some missing. In the table there are some 150,000 clones, over 80% of which are singletons. This sample was included in a study of blood T cell repertoires in COVID-19. About the study: COVID-19 samples collected from the United States, Italy and Spain covered acute and convalescent phases. From T cells, B-cell-depleted T cells, or PBMCs came the material, which was cDNA or gDNA.

In germline, CDR1 is ENHRY, CDR2 SYGVKD. The CDR3 sequence is 14 residues long. V was shortened by 0 bases and J by 3 bases, with 8 bases between the two germline ends. The specimen was PBMCs or T cells enriched from blood (not recorded which). The chain is built from TRBV10-3 and TRBJ1-2; tentatively, D is TRBD1 (6 bases). This TCR was recovered from a woman aged 40 to 50 who had recovered from COVID-19. For the CDR3, the DNA is TGTGCCATCAGTGAGTCGAGGACAGACTATGGCTACACCTTC. Amino acids: CAISESRTDYGYTF.